The clone carrying this T cell receptor (beta chain) is a singleton in its sample. The data derive from a study of blood T cell repertoires in COVID-19. Turning to the study itself: Sites across the United States, Italy and Spain contributed samples from acute and convalescent COVID-19. From T cells, B-cell-depleted T cells, or PBMCs came the material, which was cDNA or gDNA.

As originally analysed: Amplification with reference gene primers provided the estimates of nucleated cell counts. Sequencing used immunoSEQ multiplex PCR; TCRdb keeps in-frame clones, though not all of them. The DNA gave D and trimming, while V, J and clone size come from that table. The repertoire holds 110,000 or so clones, with over 80% as singletons. CDR3 length equals 13 residues. V lost 2 bases and J lost 4, with 8 bases in between. Germline-derived CDR1 and CDR2 are LGHDT and YNNKEL (reference sequence). The genes are TRBV3-1 (or the pseudogene TRBV3-2) and TRBJ1-2; D unclear. The material sequenced was peripheral blood. The clonotype comes from a woman aged 55-69 years with acute or convalescent COVID-19. The CDR3 loop is CASSQKQSYGYTF. In DNA, the CDR3 is TGTGCCAGCAGCCAAAAACAGAGCTATGGCTACACCTTC.